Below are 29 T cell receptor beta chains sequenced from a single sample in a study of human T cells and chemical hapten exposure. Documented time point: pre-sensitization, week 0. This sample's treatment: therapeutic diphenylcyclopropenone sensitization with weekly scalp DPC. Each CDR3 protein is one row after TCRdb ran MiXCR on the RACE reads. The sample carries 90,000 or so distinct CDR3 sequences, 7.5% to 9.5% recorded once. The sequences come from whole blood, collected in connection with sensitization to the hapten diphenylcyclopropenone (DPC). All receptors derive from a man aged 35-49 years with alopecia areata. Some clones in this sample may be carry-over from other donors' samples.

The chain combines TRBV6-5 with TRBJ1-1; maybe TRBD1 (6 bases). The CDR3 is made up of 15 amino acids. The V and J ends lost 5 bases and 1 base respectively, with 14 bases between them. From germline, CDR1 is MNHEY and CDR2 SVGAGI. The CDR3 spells CASSDQGTANTEAFF. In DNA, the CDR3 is TGTGCCAGCAGTGATCAGGGGACCGCGAACACTGAAGCTTTCTTT.

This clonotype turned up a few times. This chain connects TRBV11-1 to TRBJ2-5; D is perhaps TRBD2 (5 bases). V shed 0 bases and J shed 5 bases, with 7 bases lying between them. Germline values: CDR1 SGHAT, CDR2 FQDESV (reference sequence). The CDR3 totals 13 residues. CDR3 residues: CASSLASVETQYF. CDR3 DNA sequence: TGTGCCAGCAGCTTAGCTAGCGTGGAGACCCAGTACTTC.

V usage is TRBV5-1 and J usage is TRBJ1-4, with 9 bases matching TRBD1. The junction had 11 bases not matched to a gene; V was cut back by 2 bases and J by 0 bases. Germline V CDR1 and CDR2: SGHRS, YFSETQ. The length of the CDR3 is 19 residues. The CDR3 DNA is TGCGCCAGCAGCTTAGGCCCGACAGGGGGGCTTACAACTAATGAAAAACTGTTTTTT. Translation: CASSLGPTGGLTTNEKLFF.

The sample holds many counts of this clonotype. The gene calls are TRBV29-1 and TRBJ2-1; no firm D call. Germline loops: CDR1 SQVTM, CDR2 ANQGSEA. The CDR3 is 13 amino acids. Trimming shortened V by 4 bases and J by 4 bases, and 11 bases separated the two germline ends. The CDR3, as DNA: TGCAGCGTTGCCTTACCCCCGTACAATGAGCAGTTCTTC. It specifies CSVALPPYNEQFF.

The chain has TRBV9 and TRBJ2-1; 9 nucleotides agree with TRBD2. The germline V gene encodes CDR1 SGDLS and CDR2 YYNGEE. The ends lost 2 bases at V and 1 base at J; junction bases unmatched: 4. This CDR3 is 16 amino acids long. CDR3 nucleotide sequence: TGTGCCAGCAGCGTTAGCGGGAGTAGGTCCTACAATGAGCAGTTCTTC. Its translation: CASSVSGSRSYNEQFF.

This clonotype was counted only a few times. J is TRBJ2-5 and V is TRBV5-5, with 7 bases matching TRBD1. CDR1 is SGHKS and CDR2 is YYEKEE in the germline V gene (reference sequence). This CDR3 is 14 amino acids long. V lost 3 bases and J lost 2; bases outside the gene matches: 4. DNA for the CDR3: TGTGCCAGCAGCTCGGGACAGAAACAAGAGACCCAGTACTTC. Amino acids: CASSSGQKQETQYF.

The CDR3 DNA follows: TGTGCCAGCAGTTTTGGCCCCGGCACAGATACGCAGTATTTT. Translation gives CASSFGPGTDTQYF. This chain joins TRBV28 and TRBJ2-3; D not resolved. The germline V and J ends were trimmed by 3 bases and 1 base, with 8 bases remaining between them. CDR3 length: 14 residues. Germline V CDR1 and CDR2: MDHEN, SYDVKM.

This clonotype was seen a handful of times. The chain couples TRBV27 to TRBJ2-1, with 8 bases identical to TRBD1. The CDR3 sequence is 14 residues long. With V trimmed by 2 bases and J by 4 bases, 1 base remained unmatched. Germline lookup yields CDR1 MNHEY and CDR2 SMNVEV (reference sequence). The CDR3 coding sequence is TGTGCCAGCAGTTTAGGACAGGGTTACAATGAGCAGTTCTTC. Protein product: CASSLGQGYNEQFF.

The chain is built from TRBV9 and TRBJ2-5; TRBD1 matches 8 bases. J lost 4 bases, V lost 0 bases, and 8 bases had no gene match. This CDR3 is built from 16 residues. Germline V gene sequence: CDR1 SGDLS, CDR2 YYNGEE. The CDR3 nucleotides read TGTGCCAGCAGCGTAGTTCCAGGGGGCGAGGGAGAGACCCAGTACTTC. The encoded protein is CASSVVPGGEGETQYF.

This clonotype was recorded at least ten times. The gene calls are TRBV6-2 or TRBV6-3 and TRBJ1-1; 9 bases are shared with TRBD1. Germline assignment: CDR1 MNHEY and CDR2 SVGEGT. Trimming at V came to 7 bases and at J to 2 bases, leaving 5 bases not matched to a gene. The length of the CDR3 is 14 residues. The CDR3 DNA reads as TGTGCCAGCACCAAACAGGGGGCCAACACTGAAGCTTTCTTT. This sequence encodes CASTKQGANTEAFF.

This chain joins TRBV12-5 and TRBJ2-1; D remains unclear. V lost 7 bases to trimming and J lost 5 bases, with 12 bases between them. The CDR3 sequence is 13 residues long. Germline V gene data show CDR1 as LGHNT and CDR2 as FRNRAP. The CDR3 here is CASATPQDNEQFF. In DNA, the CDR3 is TGTGCTAGTGCCACTCCCCAAGACAATGAGCAGTTCTTC.

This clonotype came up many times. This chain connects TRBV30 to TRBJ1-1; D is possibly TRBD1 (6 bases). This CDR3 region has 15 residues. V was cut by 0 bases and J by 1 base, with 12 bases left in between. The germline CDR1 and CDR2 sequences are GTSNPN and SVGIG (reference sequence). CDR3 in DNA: TGTGCCTGGAGTGTAAAGCAGGGGAGGAACACTGAAGCTTTCTTT. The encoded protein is CAWSVKQGRNTEAFF.

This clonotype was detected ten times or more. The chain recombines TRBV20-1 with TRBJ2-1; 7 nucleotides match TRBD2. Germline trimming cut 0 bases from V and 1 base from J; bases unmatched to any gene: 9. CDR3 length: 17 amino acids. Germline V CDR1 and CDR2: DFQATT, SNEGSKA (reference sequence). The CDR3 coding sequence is TGCAGTGCTAGAGATCCTTCAGCGGGAAAATCCTACAATGAGCAGTTCTTC. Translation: CSARDPSAGKSYNEQFF.

The CDR3 DNA follows: TGTGCCAGCAGCTTGGGCCAGGGGGCTCTAACTGAAGCTTTCTTT. Its protein product is CASSLGQGALTEAFF. The V gene is TRBV5-5, the J gene TRBJ1-1, with 8 bases identical to TRBD1. The CDR3 runs to 15 residues. V shed 0 bases, J shed 5 bases, and the junction held 6 bases outside the gene matches. The germline V gene has CDR1 SGHKS and CDR2 YYEKEE (reference sequence).

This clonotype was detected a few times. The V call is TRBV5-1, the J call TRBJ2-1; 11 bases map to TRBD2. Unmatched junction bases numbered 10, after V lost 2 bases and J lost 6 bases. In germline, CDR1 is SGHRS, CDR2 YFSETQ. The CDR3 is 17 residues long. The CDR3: CASSLETSGRYSNEQFF. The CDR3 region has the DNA TGCGCCAGCAGCTTAGAAACTAGCGGGAGATATAGCAATGAGCAGTTCTTC.

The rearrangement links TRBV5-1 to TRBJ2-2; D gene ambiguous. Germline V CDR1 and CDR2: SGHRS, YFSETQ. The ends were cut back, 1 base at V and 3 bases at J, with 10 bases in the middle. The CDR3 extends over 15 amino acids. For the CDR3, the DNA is TGCGCCAGCAGCTTGCGACTCACAGACACCGGGGAGCTGTTTTTT. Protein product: CASSLRLTDTGELFF.

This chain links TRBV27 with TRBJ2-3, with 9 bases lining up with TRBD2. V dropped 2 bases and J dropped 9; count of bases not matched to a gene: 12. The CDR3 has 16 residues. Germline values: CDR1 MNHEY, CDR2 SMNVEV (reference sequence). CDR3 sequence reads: CASSLRREGRWSTQYF. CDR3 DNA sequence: TGTGCCAGCAGTTTACGGCGGGAGGGAAGGTGGTCGACGCAGTATTTT.

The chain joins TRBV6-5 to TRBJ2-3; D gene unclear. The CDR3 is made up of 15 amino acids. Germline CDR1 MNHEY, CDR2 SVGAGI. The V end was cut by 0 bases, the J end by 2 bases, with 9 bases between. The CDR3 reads CASSYSRGYTDTQYF. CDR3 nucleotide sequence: TGTGCCAGCAGTTACTCTCGCGGATACACAGATACGCAGTATTTT.

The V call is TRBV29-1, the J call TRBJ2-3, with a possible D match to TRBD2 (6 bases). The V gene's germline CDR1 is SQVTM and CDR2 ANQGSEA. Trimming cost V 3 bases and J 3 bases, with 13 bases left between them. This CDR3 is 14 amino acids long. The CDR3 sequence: CSVDTGGLTDTQYF. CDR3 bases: TGCAGCGTTGATACCGGGGGATTAACAGATACGCAGTATTTT.

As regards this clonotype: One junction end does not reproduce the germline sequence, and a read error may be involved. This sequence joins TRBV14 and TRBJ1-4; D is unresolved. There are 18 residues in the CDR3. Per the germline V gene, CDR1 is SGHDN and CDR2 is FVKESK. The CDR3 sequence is CAISQEFFRRATNEKLFF. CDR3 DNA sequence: TGTGCCATCAGCCAAGAATTCTTTAGGAGGGCCACTAATGAAAAACTGTTTTTT.

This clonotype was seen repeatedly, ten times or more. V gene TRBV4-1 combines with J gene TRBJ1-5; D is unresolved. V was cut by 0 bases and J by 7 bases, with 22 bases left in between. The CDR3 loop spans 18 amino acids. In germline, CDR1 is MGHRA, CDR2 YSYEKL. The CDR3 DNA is TGCGCCAGCAGCCAAGATGACTTACTTTTTCGGGAATCCCAGCCCCAGCATTTT. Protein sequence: CASSQDDLLFRESQPQHF.

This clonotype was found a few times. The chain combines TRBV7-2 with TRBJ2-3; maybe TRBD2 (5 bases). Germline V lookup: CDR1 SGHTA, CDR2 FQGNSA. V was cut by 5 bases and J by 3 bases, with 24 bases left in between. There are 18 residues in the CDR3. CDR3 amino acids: CASSPPNIRTPQTDTQYF. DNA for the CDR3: TGTGCCAGCAGCCCCCCGAACATCCGGACTCCACAAACAGATACGCAGTATTTT.

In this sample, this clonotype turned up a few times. CDR3 loop: CSVEQGADEQYF. CDR3 coding DNA: TGCAGCGTCGAACAGGGTGCCGACGAGCAGTACTTC. V and J are TRBV29-1 and TRBJ2-7, with a possible D match to TRBD1 (6 bases). Trimming took off 6 bases at V and 5 bases at J, with 14 bases between the two ends. The CDR3 is 12 amino acids. Germline loops: CDR1 SQVTM, CDR2 ANQGSEA.

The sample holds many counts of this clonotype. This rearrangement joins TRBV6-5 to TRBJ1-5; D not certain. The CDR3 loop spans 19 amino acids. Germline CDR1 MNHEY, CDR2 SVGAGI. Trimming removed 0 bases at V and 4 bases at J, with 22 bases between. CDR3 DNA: TGTGCCAGCAGTTACTCGATCAGGATATTTGACGTCCAGAATCAGCCCCAGCATTTT. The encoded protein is CASSYSIRIFDVQNQPQHF.

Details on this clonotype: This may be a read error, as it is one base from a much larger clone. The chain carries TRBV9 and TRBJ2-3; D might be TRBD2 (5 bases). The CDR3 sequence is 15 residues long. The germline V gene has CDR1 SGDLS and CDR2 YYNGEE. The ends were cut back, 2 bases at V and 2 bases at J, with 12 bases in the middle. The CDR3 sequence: CASSVGRQTTDTQYF. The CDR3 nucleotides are TGTGCCAGCAGCGTGGGGAGACAAACCACAGATACGCAGTATTTT. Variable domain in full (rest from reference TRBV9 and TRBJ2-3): DSGVTQTPKHLITATGQRVTLRCSPRSGDLSVYWYQQSLDQGLQFLIQYYNGEERAKGNILERFSAQQFPDLHSELNLSSLELGDSALYFCASSVGRQTTDTQYFGPGTRLTVL.

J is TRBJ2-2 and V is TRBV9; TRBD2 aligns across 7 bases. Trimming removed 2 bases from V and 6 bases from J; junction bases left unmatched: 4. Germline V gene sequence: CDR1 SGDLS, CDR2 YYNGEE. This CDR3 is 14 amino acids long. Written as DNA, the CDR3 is TGTGCCAGCAGCGTCACTAGCGTCCCCGGGGAGCTGTTTTTT. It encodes CASSVTSVPGELFF.

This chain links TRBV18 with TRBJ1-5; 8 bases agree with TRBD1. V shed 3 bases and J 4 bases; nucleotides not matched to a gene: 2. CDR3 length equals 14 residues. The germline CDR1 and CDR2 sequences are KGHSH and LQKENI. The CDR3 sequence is CASSPGQENQPQHF. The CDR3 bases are TGTGCCAGCTCACCGGGACAGGAGAATCAGCCCCAGCATTTT.

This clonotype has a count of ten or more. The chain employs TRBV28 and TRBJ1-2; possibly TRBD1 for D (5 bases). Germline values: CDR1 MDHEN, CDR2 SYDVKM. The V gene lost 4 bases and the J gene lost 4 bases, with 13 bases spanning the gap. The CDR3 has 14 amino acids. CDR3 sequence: CASSSQRQSYGYTF. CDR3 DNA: TGTGCCAGCAGTTCCCAAAGACAGAGCTATGGCTACACCTTC.

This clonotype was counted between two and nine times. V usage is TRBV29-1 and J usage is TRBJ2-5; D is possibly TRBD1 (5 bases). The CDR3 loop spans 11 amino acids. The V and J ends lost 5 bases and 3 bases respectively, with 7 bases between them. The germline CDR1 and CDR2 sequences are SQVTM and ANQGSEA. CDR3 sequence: CSVPTEETQYF. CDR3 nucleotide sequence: TGCAGCGTTCCGACAGAAGAGACCCAGTACTTC.